This TCR beta chain was captured in a study of type 1 and type 2 diabetes patients. Study-level background: The cohort mixed type 1 diabetes, type 2 diabetes and nondiabetic donors. The whole study generated about 18 million paired-end reads. Study observations and caveats: Some T1D-only expanded clones might appear in more T2D or control samples.

After removal of 2 bases from V and 7 bases from J, the junction contained 13 bases not matched to a gene. This CDR3 region has 19 residues. Germline CDR1 and CDR2: KGHSH and LQKENI. Peripheral blood, 7.5 to 10 milliliters per participant, was collected. Genomic DNA was the PCR template. Multiplex PCR with 30 forward and 13 reverse primers amplified the TCR beta CDR3. TCRdb re-called the multiplex PCR reads through MiXCR, storing one row per CDR3 protein. The table includes 250,000 to 300,000 distinct CDR3 sequences, around 47% detected once. A remark on this clonotype: The antigen is not known.

This sequence originates from a man aged 18 to 30 with type 2 diabetes. V and J are TRBV18 and TRBJ2-1; 14 nucleotides align to TRBD2. Sample: peripheral blood mononuclear cells (PBMCs). This CDR3 reads CASSPEYGTSGRVRNEQFF. CDR3 in DNA: TGTGCCAGCTCACCAGAGTACGGGACTAGCGGGAGAGTTAGGAATGAGCAGTTCTTC. The full variable domain, its missing parts supplied by reference TRBV18 and TRBJ2-1, is NAGVMQNPRHLVRRRGQEARLRCSPMKGHSHVYWYRQLPEEGLKFMVYLQKENIIDESGMPKERFSAEFPKEGPSILRIQQVVRGDSAAYFCASSPEYGTSGRVRNEQFFGPGTRLTVL.